Reported below is one TCR beta chain. TCRdb's copy holds only in-frame clones and misses some; the assay was immunoSEQ multiplex PCR. The sample shows some 320,000 clones, around nine tenths of them seen only once. The sample originates from a study of blood T cell repertoires in COVID-19. Study-wide background: PBMCs, B-cell-depleted T cells, or T cells were the source of the cDNA or gDNA that made up the material.

The germline V gene has CDR1 LGHDT and CDR2 YNNKEL (reference sequence). This CDR3 has 14 residues. Trimming left V 3 bases short and J 6 bases short, with 11 bases between. The study counted Cohort 3 donors as recovered given two negative PCRs, clearance, or symptom resolution. This TCR came from a man aged 55 to 69 who had recovered from COVID-19. Sequenced input: PBMCs or T cells enriched from blood (not recorded which). This chain links TRBV3-1 (or the pseudogene TRBV3-2) with TRBJ1-4; TRBD1 might be the D (5 bases). CDR3 coding DNA: TGTGCCAGCAGCCATCGGGGGGGGGATGAAAAACTGTTTTTT. It encodes CASSHRGGDEKLFF.